The T cell receptor beta chain described here comes from a study of T cell repertoires in cytomegalovirus infection (dated by TCRdb to between 2017 and 2020). Looking at the study overall: Recently identified HLA-C-restricted CMV epitopes, whose presentation resists viral immunomodulation, were targeted by peptide stimulations together with well-studied HLA-B-restricted epitopes. Donor HLA type was relevant to the analysis, because carriage of CMV infection together with the matching HLA type was indicated by public TCR beta signatures.

V loses 6 bases, J loses 6 bases, and the germline ends lie 11 bases apart. The CDR3 measures 12 amino acids from cysteine to phenylalanine. Only the CDR3 DNA is retained, 36 bases long and in frame from the first base. The treatment or condition label, as the study defines it: in vitro stimulation with specific CMV peptide epitopes to enrich CMV-specific T cells. Beyond this particular receptor, the publication reports: In the ex vivo response, HLA-C-restricted CMV-specific TCR beta clonotypes were dominant, and in two of eight donors the single most frequent clonotype came from this HLA-C-restricted group. Carriers of CMV infection plus the relevant HLA type were discriminated by the cumulative frequency of public TCR beta family members in the study cohort and in an independent roughly 370-donor cohort.

TCRdb shows the sequencer as Illumina HiSeq 1500. TCRdb trimmed the raw reads at Q25, called clones with MiXCR and kept productive beta chains. Merged by CDR3 protein, the rows form single entries marked with the most common genes and DNA. The sample table lists fewer than 900,000 distinct CDR3 sequences, 25% to 30% of them with a count of one. Over 10% of the sample goes to the ten largest clones. This clonotype was seen a few times. Its antigen is not yet known. No base quality information exists; no much larger clone differs at one position. The source of this sequence is a human donor in good health (CMV status not recorded). Some clones in this sample may be carry-over from other donors' samples. The sequence links TRBV12-3 or TRBV12-4 to TRBJ1-2, with the D gene uncertain. Sequences were derived from cultured CD8+ T cells from PBMCs, sampled from culture after CMV antigen stimulation. The CDR3: CASRRGVDGYTF. The nucleotide sequence is TGTGCCAGCAGGCGCGGGGTGGATGGCTACACCTTC.